Below are 20 T cell receptor beta chains sequenced from a single sample in a study of shared clonotypes between healthy human individuals. Measured with immunoSEQ multiplex PCR; TCRdb has only the in-frame clones, and not every one. The data hold hundreds of thousands of clones, with about 80% observed a single time. The sample comprised PBMCs. Receptors originate from a woman aged 40 to 49 in good health. Some clones in this sample may be carry-over from other donors' samples.

Only a few counts were recorded for this clone. The chain combines TRBV6-5 with TRBJ1-2; 8 positions agree with TRBD1. CDR3 length: 14 residues. Trimming removed 4 bases from V and 4 bases from J; junction bases left unmatched: 5. Germline CDR1 and CDR2: MNHEY and SVGAGI. CDR3 DNA sequence: TGTGCCAGCAGTTTGACAGGGGAAGCCTATGGCTACACCTTC. It translates to CASSLTGEAYGYTF.

This chain joins TRBV27 and TRBJ1-5; the match to TRBD1 covers 9 bases. The CDR3 runs to 17 residues. Germline assignment: CDR1 MNHEY and CDR2 SMNVEV (reference sequence). After removal of 2 bases from V and 2 bases from J, the junction contained 7 bases not matched to a gene. The CDR3 reads CASSLRWGQGGNQPQHF. Here the CDR3 DNA reads TGTGCCAGCAGTTTAAGGTGGGGACAGGGTGGCAATCAGCCCCAGCATTTT.

The chain recombines TRBV29-1 with TRBJ2-1; 9 nucleotides agree with TRBD2. Trimming removed 7 bases from V and 1 base from J; junction bases left unmatched: 5. Germline V gene lookup returns CDR1 SQVTM and CDR2 ANQGSEA. The CDR3 totals 14 residues. The CDR3 protein is CSASGIGSYNEQFF. The CDR3 region has the DNA TGCAGCGCTAGCGGGATAGGGTCCTACAATGAGCAGTTCTTC.

The CDR3 is CAWSRVGYTF. The CDR3 nucleotides are TGTGCCTGGAGTAGGGTAGGCTACACCTTC. The gene calls are TRBV30 and TRBJ1-2; D gene ambiguous. Trimming took off 2 bases at V and 8 bases at J, with 6 bases between the two ends. The CDR3 loop spans 10 amino acids. The germline V gene has CDR1 GTSNPN and CDR2 SVGIG (reference sequence).

With respect to this clone: Given a far larger clone just one base away, this is likely a sequencing read error. The identical CDR3 is also encoded by other nucleotide sequences in the sample. The chain joins TRBV30 to TRBJ1-1, with no clear D. Germline CDR1 is GTSNPN and CDR2 is SVGIG (reference sequence). The CDR3 runs 12 residues. The CDR3 bases are TGTGCCTGGAGTGTAGGGAACACCGAAGCTTTCTTT. Protein sequence: CAWSVGNTEAFF. Full variable domain (outside the CDR3, taken from reference TRBV30 and TRBJ1-1): SQTIHQWPATLVQPVGSPLSLECTVEGTSNPNLYWYRQAAGRGLQLLFYSVGIGQISSEVPQNLSASRPQDRQFILSSKKLLLSDSGFYLCAWSVGNTEAFFGQGTRLTVV.

This clone was observed a handful of times. A much larger clone sits a single nucleotide away, making a read error possible. The V call is TRBV5-4, the J call TRBJ2-1; no clear D. Germline CDR1 SGHNT, CDR2 YYREEE (reference sequence). The ends were cut back, 2 bases at V and 3 bases at J, with 0 bases in the middle. This CDR3 contains 11 residues. The CDR3 sequence is CASSFYNEQFF. The CDR3 DNA reads TGTGCCAGCAGCTTCTACAATGAGCAGTTCTTC.

The V call is TRBV9, the J call TRBJ2-1; D gene unclear. This CDR3 is 17 amino acids long. Germline V gene lookup returns CDR1 SGDLS and CDR2 YYNGEE. V gave up 2 bases and J gave up 4 bases, with 19 bases separating them. DNA of the CDR3: TGTGCCAGCAGCGTCTTTAGGGCCCTGTCGAATTACAATGAGCAGTTCTTC. This gives the protein CASSVFRALSNYNEQFF.

The chain is built from TRBV6-5 and TRBJ2-4, with 10 positions matching TRBD2. Looked up from germline, CDR1 is MNHEY and CDR2 is SVGAGI. This CDR3 has 15 residues. Germline trimming cut 5 bases from V and 6 bases from J; bases unmatched to any gene: 7. The CDR3 DNA is TGTGCCAGCAGTGTGATAGCGGGAGGAGTAAACATTCAGTACTTC. Translated, it gives CASSVIAGGVNIQYF.

A few counts support this clone. V and J are TRBV5-4 and TRBJ2-1, with D perhaps TRBD2 (7 bases). V was pared by 1 base and J by 1 base, with 15 bases between. Germline CDR1 is SGHNT and CDR2 is YYREEE (reference sequence). The CDR3 runs 17 residues. CDR3 coding DNA: TGTGCCAGCAGCTTGAAGGGGGGGGACACTTCCTACAATGAGCAGTTCTTC. This gives the protein CASSLKGGDTSYNEQFF.

The chain joins TRBV4-1 to TRBJ1-2, with D possibly matching TRBD1 (5 bases). The CDR3 runs to 16 residues. Between the trimmed V and J ends, which lost 4 bases and 5 bases, there was a span of 20 bases. CDR1 and CDR2 from the germline V gene are MGHRA and YSYEKL. The CDR3 protein is CASSLPPGRGPYGYTF. Here the CDR3 DNA reads TGCGCCAGCAGCCTACCTCCGGGGAGGGGCCCTTATGGCTACACCTTC.

V gene TRBV7-6 combines with J gene TRBJ1-1, with D possibly matching TRBD1 (5 bases). The CDR3 covers 14 residues. Between the trimmed V and J ends, which lost 1 base and 1 base, there was a span of 7 bases. CDR1 SGHVS and CDR2 FNYEAQ come from the germline V gene. CDR3 nucleotides: TGTGCCAGCAGCTTAGTGGGGCCGAACACTGAAGCTTTCTTT. Translating it yields CASSLVGPNTEAFF.

The chain uses TRBV30 and TRBJ2-5; 8 bases are a match to TRBD1. The CDR3 is 14 residues long. J gave up 2 bases and V 2 bases, and 4 bases lay outside the gene matches. Germline V gene data show CDR1 as GTSNPN and CDR2 as SVGIG (reference sequence). Written as DNA, the CDR3 is TGTGCCTGGAGTAACACAGGGGGACAAGAGACCCAGTACTTC. It translates to CAWSNTGGQETQYF.

This clone came up a few times. The chain is built from TRBV12-5 and TRBJ2-6; D is undetermined. Germline values: CDR1 LGHNT, CDR2 FRNRAP. The CDR3 totals 18 residues. The V gene lost 1 base and the J gene lost 2 bases, with 15 bases spanning the gap. CDR3 loop: CASGLGRVPDTGANVLTF. In nucleotides, the CDR3 is TGTGCTAGTGGTTTGGGAAGGGTCCCAGATACTGGGGCCAACGTCCTGACTTTC.

This chain links TRBV30 with TRBJ2-7, with 7 bases that match TRBD1. Trimming at V came to 2 bases and at J to 5 bases, leaving 9 bases not matched to a gene. From germline, CDR1 is GTSNPN and CDR2 SVGIG (reference sequence). CDR3 size: 14 residues. As DNA, the CDR3 is TGTGCCTGGAGTCCTATTTACAGGGGAGACGAGCAGTACTTC. Protein: CAWSPIYRGDEQYF.

This sequence joins TRBV2 and TRBJ2-7; D possibly corresponds to TRBD1 (5 bases). The CDR3 spans 16 residues. Germline CDR1 reads SNHLY; CDR2 reads FYNNEI. V lost 3 bases to trimming and J lost 0 bases, with 15 bases between them. The CDR3 protein is CASSDSDSHGSYEQYF. The CDR3 DNA reads as TGTGCCAGCAGTGATTCAGACAGCCATGGCTCCTACGAGCAGTACTTC. Filled out from reference TRBV2 and TRBJ2-7, the complete variable domain reads EPEVTQTPSHQVTQMGQEVILRCVPISNHLYFYWYRQILGQKVEFLVSFYNNEISEKSEIFDDQFSVERPDGSNFTLKIRSTKLEDSAMYFCASSDSDSHGSYEQYFGPGTRLTVT.

Concerning this clone: The sample holds other DNA sequences that translate to the same CDR3. The chain recombines TRBV6-6 with TRBJ1-5; D remains unclear. The CDR3 sequence is 13 residues long. Trimming removed 2 bases at V and 4 bases at J, with 6 bases between. Germline V gene data show CDR1 as MNHNY and CDR2 as SVGAGI (reference sequence). CDR3 in amino acids: CASSYGPNQPQHF. The CDR3 region has the DNA TGTGCCAGCAGTTACGGTCCTAATCAGCCCCAGCATTTT.

V usage is TRBV28 and J usage is TRBJ1-4; 7 nucleotides match TRBD1. The V segment lost 2 bases and the J segment 7 bases; nucleotides outside the gene matches: 7. This CDR3 contains 15 residues. Germline assignment: CDR1 MDHEN and CDR2 SYDVKM. CDR3 sequence (DNA): TGTGCCAGCAGTTTACAGGGGGGATGGGGTGAAAAACTGTTTTTT. Its translation: CASSLQGGWGEKLFF.

V and J are TRBV29-1 and TRBJ2-2; D is undetermined. CDR1 and CDR2 from the germline V gene are SQVTM and ANQGSEA. Deletions cut 6 bases from V and 5 bases from J, with 7 bases between. This CDR3 comprises 11 residues. The CDR3 protein is CSVAVTGELFF. The DNA for the CDR3 is TGCAGCGTGGCAGTGACCGGGGAGCTGTTTTTT.

The V and J genes are TRBV27 and TRBJ2-2; D is undetermined. CDR3 size: 13 residues. CDR1 MNHEY and CDR2 SMNVEV come from the germline V gene (reference sequence). V lost 7 bases, J lost 5 bases, and 11 bases lay in between. CDR3 amino acids: CASTQRRTGELFF. The CDR3 bases are TGTGCCAGCACTCAAAGGCGGACCGGGGAGCTGTTTTTT.

V and J are TRBV19 and TRBJ2-1; 14 nucleotides align to TRBD2. V shed 10 bases, J shed 5 bases, and the junction held 25 bases outside the gene matches. Germline V gene sequence: CDR1 LNHDA, CDR2 SQIVND (reference sequence). This CDR3 contains 21 residues. CDR3 in DNA: TGTGCCACCAAGTATAGACCGGCGGGACTAGCGGGGGTACGCCCACACAATGAGCAGTTCTTC. Residues: CATKYRPAGLAGVRPHNEQFF.